Presented here are 7 T cell receptor beta chains from one specimen sequenced in a study of blood T cell repertoires in COVID-19. The table came from immunoSEQ multiplex PCR; TCRdb's copy has only in-frame clones and leaves some out. The data show 84,000 or so clones, around 82% seen once. The specimen was peripheral blood. Every receptor here comes from a man in his sixties with COVID-19, enrolled during active disease.

The V and J genes are TRBV9 and TRBJ1-1; D ambiguous. The CDR3 length is 13 residues. V dropped 1 base and J dropped 0 bases, with 4 bases sitting between them. The germline gives CDR1 SGDLS, CDR2 YYNGEE. In nucleotides, the CDR3 is TGTGCCAGCAGCGTAATTATGAACACTGAAGCTTTCTTT. Translated: CASSVIMNTEAFF.

This rearrangement joins TRBV7-9 to TRBJ2-7, with 7 bases that match TRBD1. Trimming removed 1 base from V and 3 bases from J; junction bases left unmatched: 18. The CDR3 is made up of 19 amino acids. The germline gives CDR1 SEHNR, CDR2 FQNEAQ (reference sequence). The CDR3 DNA sequence: TGTGCCAGCAGCTTAGTAGCGAAAGCCAGGGACAGCTCCATCTACGAGCAGTACTTC. It translates to CASSLVAKARDSSIYEQYF.

V is TRBV11-2 and J is TRBJ2-7; 13 bases map to TRBD2. The J segment lost 4 bases and the V segment lost 6 bases, leaving 3 bases of the junction unmatched. Per the germline V gene, CDR1 is SGHAT and CDR2 is FQNNGV. This CDR3 comprises 14 residues. The CDR3, as DNA: TGTGCCAGCAGGCGGACTAGCGGGAGTTACGAGCAGTACTTC. Residues: CASRRTSGSYEQYF.

This rearrangement joins TRBV2 to TRBJ2-7; TRBD1 matches at 8 bases. The germline V gene has CDR1 SNHLY and CDR2 FYNNEI. The CDR3 is 14 amino acids. J lost 1 base, V lost 6 bases, and 5 bases had no gene match. CDR3 loop: CASRGQGPSYEQYF. The DNA for the CDR3 is TGTGCCAGCAGAGGACAGGGACCATCCTACGAGCAGTACTTC.

The chain is built from TRBV13 and TRBJ2-7; D unclear. The CDR3 is 14 amino acids. Germline CDR1 and CDR2: PRHDT and FYEKMQ (reference sequence). Deletions cut 5 bases from V and 0 bases from J, with 11 bases between. CDR3 in amino acids: CASSHRHLSYEQYF. The CDR3 nucleotides are TGTGCCAGCAGCCACCGACACCTCTCCTACGAGCAGTACTTC.

This clone was detected a few times. J is TRBJ2-6 and V is TRBV21-1; the D call in the table, TRBD2, was not verified against the DNA. TRBV21-1 is termed a pseudogene. This CDR3 is 18 amino acids long. This CDR3 is CASSKSPTSGAGANVLTF. The CDR3 nucleotides read TGTGCCAGCAGCAAATCCCCGACTAGCGGGGCTGGGGCCAACGTCCTGACTTTC.

The chain recombines TRBV27 with TRBJ1-1; 7 nucleotides agree with TRBD1. CDR3 length equals 14 residues. V trimming: 0 bases; J trimming: 9 bases; junction bases outside the gene matches: 7. In germline, CDR1 is MNHEY, CDR2 SMNVEV (reference sequence). The CDR3 sequence: CASSLSPGGAKAFF. Written as DNA, the CDR3 is TGTGCCAGCAGTTTATCCCCAGGGGGAGCTAAAGCTTTCTTT.